The TCR beta chain under discussion was sequenced for a study of tumor and adjacent non-tumor tissue in lung cancer. Study-level background: The patients, approximately 9 men and 5 women, were roughly 30 to 76 with stage I to III disease. Points from the study as a whole: Significantly higher TCR diversity was found in tumor than normal lung.

RNA was extracted from bulk tissue without any cell sorting. This non-tumor lung sample came from over 3 cm beyond the tumor edge. The library came from three nested PCR rounds adapted from ARM-PCR protocols. TCRdb processed the multiplex PCR reads anew with MiXCR; each CDR3 protein has one entry. In the table there are about 60,000 distinct CDR3 sequences, around 64% of which are singletons. In regard to this clonotype: The target antigen is unknown.

V dropped 2 bases and J dropped 6; count of bases not matched to a gene: 6. Germline V gene lookup returns CDR1 SEHNR and CDR2 FQNEAQ (reference sequence). The CDR3 has 15 amino acids. Sequences were obtained from distant non-tumor lung tissue. V is TRBV7-9 and J is TRBJ2-7; 11 bases fit TRBD2. This receptor was identified in a man between 65 and 79 years old with non-small cell lung cancer. In DNA, the CDR3 is TGTGCCAGCAGCTTAATGACTAGCGGGGACCGCGAGCAGTACTTC. Translating gives CASSLMTSGDREQYF.